Ten or more counts support the clone carrying this T cell receptor (beta chain). From the germline J gene comes the end of the CDR3, since the read stops 3 residues before it. The germline CDR1 and CDR2 sequences are SGHDT and YYEEEE. This CDR3 region has 15 residues. Trimming left V 3 bases short and J 1 base short, with 13 bases between. The entry originates in a study of T cell clonality in common variable immunodeficiency. Measured with immunoSEQ multiplex PCR; TCRdb has only the in-frame clones, and not every one. The sample is made up of about 60,000 clones, none counted only once. The V gene is TRBV5-6, the J gene TRBJ1-1; possibly TRBD1 for D (6 bases). The clonotype comes from a person between 18 and 69 years old in good health. Sample: peripheral blood mononuclear cells. The CDR3 here is CASSSSGTRNTEAFF. The sequenced CDR3 bases are TGTGCCAGCAGCTCGTCCGGGACAAGGAACACTGAA.